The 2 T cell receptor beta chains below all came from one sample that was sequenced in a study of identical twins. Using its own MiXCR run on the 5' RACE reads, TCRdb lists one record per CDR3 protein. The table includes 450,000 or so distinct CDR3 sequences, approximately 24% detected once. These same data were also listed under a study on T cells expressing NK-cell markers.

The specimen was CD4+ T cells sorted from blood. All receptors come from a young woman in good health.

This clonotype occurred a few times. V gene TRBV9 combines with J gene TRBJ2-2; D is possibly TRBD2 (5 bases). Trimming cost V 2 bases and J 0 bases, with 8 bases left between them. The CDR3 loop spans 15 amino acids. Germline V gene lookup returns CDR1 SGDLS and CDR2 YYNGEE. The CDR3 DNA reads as TGTGCCAGCAGCGTCGGAGGCGCGAACACCGGGGAGCTGTTTTTT. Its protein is CASSVGGANTGELFF.

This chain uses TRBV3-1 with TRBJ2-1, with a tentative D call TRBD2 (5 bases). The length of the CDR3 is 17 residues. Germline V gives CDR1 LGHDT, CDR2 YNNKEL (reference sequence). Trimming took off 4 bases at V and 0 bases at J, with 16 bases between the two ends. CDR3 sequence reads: CASSRGSVRSSYNEQFF. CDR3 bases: TGTGCCAGCAGCCGCGGTAGCGTTCGGAGCTCCTACAATGAGCAGTTCTTC.